This record covers a single T cell receptor (beta chain). No antigen is known for it. This sample was included in a study of CD8+CD57+ T cells in acquired aplastic anemia. Study-level background: Sorted CD4+ and CD8+ cells yielded DNA averaging roughly 3.3 ug. On average, healthy donors gave around 9.9 million reads for CD4+ cells.

Genomic DNA constituted the template upon which TCR beta VDJ and CDR3 profiling was performed. TCRdb called the reads again in MiXCR, with one record for every CDR3 protein. The profile shows 350,000 to 450,000 distinct CDR3 sequences, about two thirds of them singletons. Study findings and constraints: Patients and controls shared twenty-nine CD8+ CDR3 sequences, highly expressed in patients. For CD8+ Simpson's diversity, patients and controls showed no significant difference.

The germline gives CDR1 SGHNT, CDR2 YYREEE (reference sequence). This CDR3 has 15 residues. Deletions cut 2 bases from V and 2 bases from J, with 12 bases between. The V gene is TRBV5-4, the J gene TRBJ2-3; possible D gene TRBD2, 5 bases. The sample consisted of sorted CD4+, CD8+, or CD8+CD57+ T cells (not recorded which) from PBMCs. This TCR derives from a human donor in good health, serving as a control. The CDR3: CASSLRGDTTDTQYF. As DNA, the CDR3 is TGTGCCAGCAGCTTACGGGGTGACACCACAGATACGCAGTATTTT. The full variable domain, its missing parts supplied by reference TRBV5-4 and TRBJ2-3, is ETGVTQSPTHLIKTRGQQVTLRCSSQSGHNTVSWYQQALGQGPQFIFQYYREEENGRGNFPPRFSGLQFPNYSSELNVNALELDDSALYLCASSLRGDTTDTQYFGPGTRLTVL.